This TCR beta chain was found in a study of patients and donors after allogeneic stem cell transplantation. Using its own MiXCR run on the RT-PCR reads, TCRdb lists one record per CDR3 protein. The data show 400,000 to 500,000 distinct CDR3 sequences, with roughly 16% seen just once and around 7.2% held by the top ten. CDR3 length: 15 amino acids. The germline V and J ends were trimmed by 1 base and 1 base, with 11 bases remaining between them. Germline V gene data show CDR1 as SGHVS and CDR2 as FQNEAQ. This TCR derives from a human donor who was either an allogeneic HSCT recipient or a stem cell or donor lymphocyte infusion donor (not recorded which). It is not recorded whose cells these are; they may come from a transplant donor. Material for sequencing was blood, either unsorted or a sorted T cell fraction (not recorded which). V usage is TRBV7-8 and J usage is TRBJ2-7; D assignment may be TRBD1 or TRBD2 (5 bases each). CDR3 sequence reads: CASSLEVWGSYEQYF. DNA for the CDR3: TGTGCCAGCAGCTTAGAGGTGTGGGGGTCCTACGAGCAGTACTTC. Filled out from reference TRBV7-8 and TRBJ2-7, the complete variable domain reads GAGVSQSPRYKVAKRGQDVALRCDPISGHVSLFWYQQALGQGPEFLTYFQNEAQLDKSGLPSDRFFAERPEGSVSTLKIQRTQQEDSAVYLCASSLEVWGSYEQYFGPGTRLTVT.